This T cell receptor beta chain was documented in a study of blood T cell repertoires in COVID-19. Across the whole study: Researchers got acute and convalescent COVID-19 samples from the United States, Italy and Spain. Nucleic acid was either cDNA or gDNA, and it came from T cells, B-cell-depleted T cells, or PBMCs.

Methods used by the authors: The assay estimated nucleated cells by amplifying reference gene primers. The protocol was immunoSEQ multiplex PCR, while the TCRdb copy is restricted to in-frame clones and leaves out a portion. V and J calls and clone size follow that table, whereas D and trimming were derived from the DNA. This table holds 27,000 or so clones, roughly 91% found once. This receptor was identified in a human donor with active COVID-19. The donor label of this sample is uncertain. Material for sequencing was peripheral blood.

The CDR3 spells CASSPYSVYEQYF. In DNA form, the CDR3 reads TGTGCCAGCAGCCCCTATAGTGTCTACGAGCAGTACTTC. The J gene is TRBJ2-7, the V gene TRBV9; D is ambiguous. The V and J ends lost 4 bases and 3 bases respectively, with 11 bases between them. In germline, CDR1 is SGDLS, CDR2 YYNGEE. The CDR3 has 13 amino acids. Full variable domain (missing parts from reference TRBV9 and TRBJ2-7): DSGVTQTPKHLITATGQRVTLRCSPRSGDLSVYWYQQSLDQGLQFLIQYYNGEERAKGNILERFSAQQFPDLHSELNLSSLELGDSALYFCASSPYSVYEQYFGPGTRLTVT.